The TCR beta chain under discussion was sequenced for a study of blood T cell repertoires in COVID-19. As for the study in general: Both acute and convalescent COVID-19 samples were obtained from the United States, Italy and Spain. Sample material is recorded as cDNA or gDNA derived from T cells, B-cell-depleted T cells, or PBMCs.

The CDR3 totals 16 residues. In germline, CDR1 is SEHNR, CDR2 FQNEAQ (reference sequence). The germline V and J ends were trimmed by 5 bases and 5 bases, with 21 bases remaining between them. This clone was seen only a few times. In the original analysis: From reference gene primer amplification, estimates of nucleated cell counts were derived. Repertoires were generated with immunoSEQ multiplex PCR, while TCRdb's copy carries only in-frame clones and drops some. The D gene and trimming were derived from the DNA, and the V and J assignments and clone size from that table. The repertoire holds approximately 46,000 clones, with less than 85% as singletons.

Sample: peripheral blood. J is TRBJ1-1 and V is TRBV7-9, with D possibly being TRBD1 (5 bases). This receptor was taken from a human donor in a cohort sampled during active COVID-19. The CDR3 protein is CASSPMIGGFVTEAFF. In DNA form, the CDR3 reads TGTGCCAGCAGCCCTATGATTGGGGGGTTTGTAACTGAAGCTTTCTTT.